These T cell receptor beta chains were read from a single sample in a study of cytomegalovirus exposure and HLA in healthy donors. Measured with immunoSEQ multiplex PCR; TCRdb has only the in-frame clones, and not every one. The repertoire holds over 100,000 clones, with around 60% as singletons. Sequenced material: PBMCs. The receptors originated from a man aged 40-49 years in good health and CMV-seropositive. Both conserved end residues are part of each CDR3. A clone size is listed for some rows: how often the clone was seen (once, few, many), or a class if it is expanded.

J gene | clone size | V gene | CDR3 protein
TRBJ1-6 | - | TRBV5-8 | CASSFRSALPGSPLHF
- | few | TRBV7-6 | CASSRSGQGIYEQYF
TRBJ1-1 | few | TRBV18 | CASSPRSGGTEAFF
TRBJ2-6 | - | TRBV28 | CASRTPPDRVGANVLTF
TRBJ2-3 | - | TRBV6-5 | CASRRLAGTDTQYF
TRBJ1-2 | - | TRBV14 | CASSQDLLPQMNTF
TRBJ1-2 | - | TRBV7-9 | CASTRDSPESGYTF
TRBJ2-7 | - | TRBV30 | CAWSVRQALSYEQYF
TRBJ2-7 | - | TRBV7-2 | CASSLGYGGASYEQYF
TRBJ1-5 | - | TRBV2 | CASSDLRGGQPQHF
TRBJ2-2 | - | TRBV7-9 | CASSLNHRVGELFF
TRBJ2-3 | - | TRBV5-1 | CASSPLVSGGAVDTQYF
TRBJ2-1 | - | TRBV7-7 | CASSLGGILGNEQFF
TRBJ1-2 | few | TRBV2 | CASRETGTNYGYTF
TRBJ1-2 | - | TRBV7-9 | CASSLFGTNGYTF
TRBJ1-2 | - | TRBV5-1 | CASRLRVEDGYTF
TRBJ2-5 | - | TRBV11-1 | CASSPGTSGASRAQYF
TRBJ1-1 | few | TRBV19 | CASRDRGRGTEAFF
TRBJ1-5 | - | TRBV29-1 | CSVAGNNQPQHF
TRBJ1-1 | few | TRBV11-3 | CASSSTTEEAFF
TRBJ2-5 | - | TRBV2 | CASSSSNSQETQYF
TRBJ1-4 | few | TRBV7-9 | CASSLVAAAGEKLFF
TRBJ2-1 | - | TRBV13 | CASSLRLAGAYNEQFF
TRBJ2-7 | - | TRBV5-1 | CASSLEGAPRPTGEQYF
TRBJ1-1 | - | TRBV9 | CASSVEHLNTEAFF
TRBJ1-1 | - | TRBV11-2 | CASSLGGGEEAFF
- | - | TRBV6-5 | CASSYESGGYEQYF
TRBJ2-5 | - | TRBV6-6 | CASSYWVAGEETQYF
TRBJ2-3 | - | TRBV9 | CASRHGLSTDTQYF
TRBJ1-2 | - | TRBV18 | CASLQTTGVYGYTF
TRBJ2-7 | - | TRBV28 | CASKLNYEQYF
TRBJ2-3 | - | TRBV5-1 | CASSLVAGGATDTQYF
TRBJ2-5 | - | TRBV9 | CASSVAAPGQETQYF
TRBJ2-7 | - | TRBV6-5 | CASSYDRDSYEQYF
TRBJ2-5 | once | TRBV6-4 | CASSDIALGGEETQYF
TRBJ1-2 | - | TRBV6-5 | CASRTLNYGHTF
TRBJ1-2 | - | TRBV2 | CASSEWRQGAGGYTF
TRBJ2-5 | - | TRBV9 | CASSAGSAGGETQYF
TRBJ2-5 | few | TRBV6-1 | CASTRGRETQYF
TRBJ1-5 | few | TRBV6-1 | CASSEARGSGQPQHF
TRBJ1-2 | - | TRBV28 | CASSQDSYGYTF
TRBJ2-5 | - | TRBV7-9 | CASSLWSRGTETQYF
TRBJ2-2 | - | TRBV7-2 | CASSSQGGQGVTGELFF
TRBJ1-1 | few | TRBV5-6 | CASSPGTILTNTEAFF
TRBJ2-7 | few | TRBV20-1 | CSAVGQNEQYF
TRBJ1-4 | - | TRBV15 | CATSRVPTGMFEKLFF
TRBJ2-1 | - | TRBV5-4 | CASSIGLAEDNEQFF
TRBJ2-7 | once | TRBV29-1 | CSIRGGAREQYF
TRBJ2-1 | - | TRBV15 | CATSEGGTERDEQFF
TRBJ1-2 | - | TRBV5-4 | CASSRGQSAMGYTF
TRBJ1-2 | - | TRBV2 | CASSETGWDGYTF
TRBJ2-7 | few | TRBV5-6 | CASSQEYEQYF
TRBJ2-5 | - | TRBV6-1 | CASSDLGRGRTETQYF
TRBJ1-1 | - | TRBV7-9 | CASSLGEAMNTEAFF
TRBJ2-7 | - | TRBV7-9 | CASSPLDYSYEQYF
TRBJ2-2 | - | TRBV7-8 | CASSFAYRGPGELFF